This record covers a single T cell receptor beta chain. Its antigen is as yet unknown. Both 60 Vbeta primers and 13 Jbeta primers went into the PCR. Clones were sequenced by immunoSEQ multiplex PCR, and TCRdb holds only the in-frame ones, with some missing. The table shows approximately 170,000 clones, with over 70% occurring only once. The data were taken from a study of cytomegalovirus exposure and HLA in healthy donors. Overall study findings and caveats: Later findings reportedly placed an Asian-associated ancestry cluster below the approximately 670-donor mean for N-insertions.

The germline CDR1 and CDR2 sequences are SGHRS and YFSETQ. The CDR3 totals 15 residues. Trimming cost V 9 bases and J 0 bases, with 15 bases left between them. The sequenced sample consisted of PBMCs. The sequence was obtained from a woman aged 25 to 39 in good health and CMV-seropositive. The chain recombines TRBV5-1 with TRBJ2-2; D might be TRBD1 (5 bases). CDR3 DNA: TGCGCCACGCGACAGAGAAACCCGAACACCGGGGAGCTGTTTTTT. Residues: CATRQRNPNTGELFF. The full variable domain, with the rest looked up from reference TRBV5-1 and TRBJ2-2, is KAGVTQTPRYLIKTRGQQVTLSCSPISGHRSVSWYQQTPGQGLQFLFEYFSETQRNKGNFPGRFSGRQFSNSRSEMNVSTLELGDSALYLCATRQRNPNTGELFFGEGSRLTVL.